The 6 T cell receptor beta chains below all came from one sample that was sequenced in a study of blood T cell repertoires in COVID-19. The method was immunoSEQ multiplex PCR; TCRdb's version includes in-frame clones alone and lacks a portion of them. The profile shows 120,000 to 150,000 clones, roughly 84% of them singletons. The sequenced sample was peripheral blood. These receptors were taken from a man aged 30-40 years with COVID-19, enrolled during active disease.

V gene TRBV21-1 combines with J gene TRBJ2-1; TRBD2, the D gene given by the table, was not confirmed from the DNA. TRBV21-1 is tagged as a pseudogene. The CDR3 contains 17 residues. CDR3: CASSKARLAGTYNEQFF. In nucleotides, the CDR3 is TGTGCCAGCAGCAAAGCGCGACTAGCGGGAACCTACAATGAGCAGTTCTTC.

CDR3 sequence: CASTLQGEVRAFF. Here the CDR3 DNA reads TGTGCCAGCACCCTGCAAGGGGAAGTCAGAGCTTTCTTT. This chain links TRBV3-1 (or the pseudogene TRBV3-2) with TRBJ1-1, with D possibly TRBD1 on 5 matching bases. The CDR3 totals 13 residues. V was trimmed by 7 bases and J by 10 bases, leaving 19 bases between them. Germline CDR1 reads LGHDT; CDR2 reads YNNKEL (reference sequence).

The CDR3 DNA sequence: TGTGCCAGCAGCCCAGATCGTCTAGCGGGGTGGCCTTACTTC. Its translation is CASSPDRLAGWPYF. The rearrangement joins TRBV3-1 (or the pseudogene TRBV3-2) to TRBJ2-7; 9 nucleotides match TRBD2. Germline assignment: CDR1 LGHDT and CDR2 YNNKEL (reference sequence). This CDR3 has 14 residues. Germline trimming cut 4 bases from V and 13 bases from J; bases unmatched to any gene: 14.

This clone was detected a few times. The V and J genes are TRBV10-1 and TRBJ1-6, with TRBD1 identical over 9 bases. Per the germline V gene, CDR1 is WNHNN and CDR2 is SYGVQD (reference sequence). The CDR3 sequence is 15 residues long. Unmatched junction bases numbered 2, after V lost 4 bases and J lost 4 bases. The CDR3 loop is CASSAGTGYNSPLHF. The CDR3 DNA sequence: TGCGCCAGCAGTGCCGGGACAGGGTATAATTCACCCCTCCACTTT.

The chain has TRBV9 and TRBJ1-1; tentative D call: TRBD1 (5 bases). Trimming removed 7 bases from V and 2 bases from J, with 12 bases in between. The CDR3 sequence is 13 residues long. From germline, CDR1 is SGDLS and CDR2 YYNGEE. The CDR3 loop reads CASSQGGNTEAFF. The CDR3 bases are TGTGCCAGCTCCCAGGGCGGCAACACTGAAGCTTTCTTT.

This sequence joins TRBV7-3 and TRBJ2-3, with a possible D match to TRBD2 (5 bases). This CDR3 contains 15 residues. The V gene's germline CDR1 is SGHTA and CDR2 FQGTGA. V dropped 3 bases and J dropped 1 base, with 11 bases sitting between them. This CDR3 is CASSLGSGGTDTQYF. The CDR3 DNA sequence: TGTGCCAGCAGCTTGGGCAGCGGAGGCACAGATACGCAGTATTTT.